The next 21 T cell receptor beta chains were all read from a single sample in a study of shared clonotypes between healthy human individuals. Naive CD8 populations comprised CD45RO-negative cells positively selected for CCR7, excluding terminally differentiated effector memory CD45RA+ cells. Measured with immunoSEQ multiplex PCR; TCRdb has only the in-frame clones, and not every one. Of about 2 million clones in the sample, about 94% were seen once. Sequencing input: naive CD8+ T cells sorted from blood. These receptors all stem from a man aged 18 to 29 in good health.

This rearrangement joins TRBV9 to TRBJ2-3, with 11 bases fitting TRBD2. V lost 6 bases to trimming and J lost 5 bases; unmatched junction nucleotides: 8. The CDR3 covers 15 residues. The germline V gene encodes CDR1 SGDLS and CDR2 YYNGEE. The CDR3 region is CASTPGTSGLDTQYF. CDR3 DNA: TGTGCCAGCACCCCTGGGACTAGCGGCTTAGATACGCAGTATTTT.

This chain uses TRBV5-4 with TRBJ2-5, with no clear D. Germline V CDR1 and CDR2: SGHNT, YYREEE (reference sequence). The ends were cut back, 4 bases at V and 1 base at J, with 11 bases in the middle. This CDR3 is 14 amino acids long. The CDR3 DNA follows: TGTGCCAGCAGCCTGGCTTTGTCCCAAGAGACCCAGTACTTC. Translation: CASSLALSQETQYF.

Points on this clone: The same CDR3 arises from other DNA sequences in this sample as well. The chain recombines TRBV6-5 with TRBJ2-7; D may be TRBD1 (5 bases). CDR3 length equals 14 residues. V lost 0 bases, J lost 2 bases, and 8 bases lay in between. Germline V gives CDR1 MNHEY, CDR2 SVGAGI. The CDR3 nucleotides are TGTGCCAGCAGTTACTCTAGGGGTGCCTACGAGCAGTACTTC. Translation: CASSYSRGAYEQYF.

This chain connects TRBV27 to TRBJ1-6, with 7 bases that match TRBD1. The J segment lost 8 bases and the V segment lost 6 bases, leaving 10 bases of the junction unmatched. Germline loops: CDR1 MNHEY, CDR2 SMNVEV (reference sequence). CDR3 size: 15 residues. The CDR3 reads CASSHFRTGDSPLHF. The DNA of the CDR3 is TGTGCCAGCAGCCACTTCCGGACAGGAGATTCACCCCTCCACTTT.

This CDR3 is CASSEDPDSPGSPLHF. CDR3 DNA: TGTGCCAGCAGTGAGGACCCGGACAGTCCCGGTTCACCCCTCCACTTT. The rearrangement joins TRBV2 to TRBJ1-6; D might be TRBD1 (6 bases). The CDR3 length is 16 residues. Between the trimmed V and J ends, which lost 3 bases and 9 bases, there was a span of 18 bases. Per the germline V gene, CDR1 is SNHLY and CDR2 is FYNNEI.

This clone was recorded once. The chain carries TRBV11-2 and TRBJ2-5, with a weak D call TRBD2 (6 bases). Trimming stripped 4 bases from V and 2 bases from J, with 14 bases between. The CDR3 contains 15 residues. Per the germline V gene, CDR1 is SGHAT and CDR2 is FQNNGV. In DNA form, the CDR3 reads TGTGCCAGCAGCTCGACTAGTTTTTATCAAGAGACCCAGTACTTC. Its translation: CASSSTSFYQETQYF.

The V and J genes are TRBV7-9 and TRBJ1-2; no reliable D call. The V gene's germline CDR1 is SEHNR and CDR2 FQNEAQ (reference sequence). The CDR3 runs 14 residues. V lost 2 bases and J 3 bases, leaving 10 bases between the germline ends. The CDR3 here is CASSLSESYYGYTF. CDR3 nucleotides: TGTGCCAGCAGCTTAAGTGAAAGCTACTATGGCTACACCTTC.

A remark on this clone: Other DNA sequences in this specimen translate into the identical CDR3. CDR3 in DNA: TGTGCCAGCAGTTCACAGGGCGGTTTAGGAGAGCAGTACTTC. It specifies CASSSQGGLGEQYF. The rearrangement joins TRBV27 to TRBJ2-7, with a possible D match to TRBD1 (6 bases). With 4 bases removed from V and 7 bases from J, the gap between germline ends came to 17 bases. This CDR3 has 14 residues. CDR1 is MNHEY, CDR2 SMNVEV, per germline (reference sequence).

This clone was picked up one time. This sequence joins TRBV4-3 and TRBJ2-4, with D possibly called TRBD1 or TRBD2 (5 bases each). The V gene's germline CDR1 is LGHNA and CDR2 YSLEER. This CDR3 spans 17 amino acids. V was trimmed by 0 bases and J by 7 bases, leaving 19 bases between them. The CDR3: CASSQETEWDETNIQYF. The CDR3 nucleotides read TGCGCCAGCAGCCAAGAGACGGAGTGGGACGAGACCAACATTCAGTACTTC.

This CDR3 is CASSLQGATSYNEQFF. The CDR3, as DNA: TGTGCCAGCAGCTTACAGGGGGCGACTTCCTACAATGAGCAGTTCTTC. The chain uses TRBV13 and TRBJ2-1; 8 nucleotides align to TRBD1. The CDR3 loop spans 16 amino acids. Trimming cost V 2 bases and J 1 base; bases outside gene matches: 4. The germline V gene has CDR1 PRHDT and CDR2 FYEKMQ (reference sequence).

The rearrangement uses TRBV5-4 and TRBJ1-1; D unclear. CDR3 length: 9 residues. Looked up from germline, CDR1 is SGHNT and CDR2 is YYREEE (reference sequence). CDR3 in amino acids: CVENTEAFF. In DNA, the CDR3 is TGTGTGGAGAACACTGAAGCTTTCTTT.

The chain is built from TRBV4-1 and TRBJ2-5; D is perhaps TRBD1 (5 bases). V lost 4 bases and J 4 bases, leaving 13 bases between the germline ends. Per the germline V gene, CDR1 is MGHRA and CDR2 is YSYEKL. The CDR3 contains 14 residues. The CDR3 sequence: CASSRKQVGETQYF. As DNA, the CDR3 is TGCGCCAGCAGCCGAAAACAGGTCGGAGAGACCCAGTACTTC.

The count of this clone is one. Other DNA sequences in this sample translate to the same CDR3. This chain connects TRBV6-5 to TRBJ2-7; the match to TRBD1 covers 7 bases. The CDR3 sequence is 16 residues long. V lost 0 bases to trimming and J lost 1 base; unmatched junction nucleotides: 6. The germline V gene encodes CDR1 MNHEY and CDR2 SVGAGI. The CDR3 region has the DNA TGTGCCAGCAGTTACTCGACCGGGACAGAGTCCTACGAGCAGTACTTC. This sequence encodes CASSYSTGTESYEQYF.

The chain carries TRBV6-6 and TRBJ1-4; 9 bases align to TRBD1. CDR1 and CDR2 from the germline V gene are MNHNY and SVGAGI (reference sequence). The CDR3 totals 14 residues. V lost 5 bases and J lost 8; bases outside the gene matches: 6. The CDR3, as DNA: TGTGCCAGCAGTATACAGGGGGCTTTCGAAAAACTGTTTTTT. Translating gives CASSIQGAFEKLFF.

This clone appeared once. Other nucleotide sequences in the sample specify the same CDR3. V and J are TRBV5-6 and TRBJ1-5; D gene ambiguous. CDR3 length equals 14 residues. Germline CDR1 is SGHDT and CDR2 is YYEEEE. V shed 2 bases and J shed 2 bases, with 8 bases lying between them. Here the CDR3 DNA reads TGTGCCAGCAGCTTCTGGGGAGGCAATCAGCCCCAGCATTTT. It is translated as CASSFWGGNQPQHF.

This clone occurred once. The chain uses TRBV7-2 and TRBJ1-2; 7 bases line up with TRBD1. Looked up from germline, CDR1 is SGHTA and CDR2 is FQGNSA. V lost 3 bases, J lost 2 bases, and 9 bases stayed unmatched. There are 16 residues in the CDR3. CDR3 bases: TGTGCCAGCAGCTTGACAACAGGGGTATTAAACTATGGCTACACCTTC. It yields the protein CASSLTTGVLNYGYTF.

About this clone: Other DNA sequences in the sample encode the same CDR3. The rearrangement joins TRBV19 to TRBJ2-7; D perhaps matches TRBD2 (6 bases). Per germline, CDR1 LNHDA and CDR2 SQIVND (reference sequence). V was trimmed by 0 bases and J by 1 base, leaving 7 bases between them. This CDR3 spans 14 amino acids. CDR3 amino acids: CASSIDGGSYEQYF. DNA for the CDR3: TGTGCCAGTAGTATAGACGGAGGGTCCTACGAGCAGTACTTC. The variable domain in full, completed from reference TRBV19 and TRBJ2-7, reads DGGITQSPKYLFRKEGQNVTLSCEQNLNHDAMYWYRQDPGQGLRLIYYSQIVNDFQKGDIAEGYSVSREKKESFPLTVTSAQKNPTAFYLCASSIDGGSYEQYFGPGTRLTVT.

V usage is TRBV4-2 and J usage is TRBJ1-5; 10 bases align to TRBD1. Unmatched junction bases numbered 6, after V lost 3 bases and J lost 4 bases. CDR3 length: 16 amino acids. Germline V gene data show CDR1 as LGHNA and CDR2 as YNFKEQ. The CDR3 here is CASSQLGQGLNQPQHF. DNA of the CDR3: TGTGCCAGCAGCCAGCTGGGACAGGGGTTGAATCAGCCCCAGCATTTT.

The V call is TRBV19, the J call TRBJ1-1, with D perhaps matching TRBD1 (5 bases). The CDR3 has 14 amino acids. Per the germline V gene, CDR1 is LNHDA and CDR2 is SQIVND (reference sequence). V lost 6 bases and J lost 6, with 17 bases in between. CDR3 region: CASSMTNGGPEAFF. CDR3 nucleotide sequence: TGTGCCAGTAGCATGACGAACGGGGGACCTGAAGCTTTCTTT. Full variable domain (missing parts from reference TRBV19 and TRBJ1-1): DGGITQSPKYLFRKEGQNVTLSCEQNLNHDAMYWYRQDPGQGLRLIYYSQIVNDFQKGDIAEGYSVSREKKESFPLTVTSAQKNPTAFYLCASSMTNGGPEAFFGQGTRLTVV.

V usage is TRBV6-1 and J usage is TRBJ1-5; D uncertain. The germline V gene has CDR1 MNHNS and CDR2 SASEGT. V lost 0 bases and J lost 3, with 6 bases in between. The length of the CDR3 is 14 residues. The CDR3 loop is CASSEAWDNQPQHF. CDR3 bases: TGTGCCAGCAGTGAAGCATGGGACAATCAGCCCCAGCATTTT.

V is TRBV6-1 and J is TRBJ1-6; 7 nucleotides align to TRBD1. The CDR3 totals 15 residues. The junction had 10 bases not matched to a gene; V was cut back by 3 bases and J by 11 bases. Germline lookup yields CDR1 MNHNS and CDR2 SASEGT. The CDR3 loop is CASSDRTGPYPPLHF. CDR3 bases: TGTGCCAGCAGTGATAGGACAGGTCCCTATCCACCCCTCCACTTT.